What follows is one T cell receptor (beta chain) and its context. These data are taken from a study of blood T cell repertoires in COVID-19. Looking at the study overall: Sites across the United States, Italy and Spain contributed samples from acute and convalescent COVID-19.

Trimming took 1 base from V and 2 from J, leaving 15 bases between them. Germline loops: CDR1 MNHNS, CDR2 SASEGT. The CDR3 is made up of 17 amino acids. Authors' data handling: By means of reference gene primer amplification, nucleated cell counts were estimated. Generated by immunoSEQ multiplex PCR, the TCRdb table keeps only in-frame clones and is missing some. V, J and clone size are taken as reported in that table, and D and trimming were inferred from the DNA itself. The sample records approximately 220,000 clones, approximately 84% being singletons. The specimen was peripheral blood. The chain is built from TRBV6-1 and TRBJ2-1; D is uncertain. The clonotype comes from a woman in her sixties or seventies with acute or convalescent COVID-19. Here the CDR3 DNA reads TGTGCCAGCAGTGAAGGTACGTCGGTGTTTGCCTACAATGAGCAGTTCTTC. Translating gives CASSEGTSVFAYNEQFF.